This T cell receptor beta chain was identified in a study of T-cell reconstitution after alpha-beta-depleted transplantation in children. This CDR3 is 15 amino acids long. From germline, CDR1 is SGHRS and CDR2 YFSETQ. The V end was cut by 0 bases, the J end by 6 bases, with 16 bases between. A library of TCRbeta sequences, prepared with unique molecular identifiers, was generated. One entry per CDR3 protein, called by TCRdb with MiXCR from the PCR reads. The table shows roughly 790,000 distinct CDR3 sequences, with less than 20% occurring only once. General observations from the study: Reports say that about two months after transplant, the alpha-beta T cells came out of several hundred graft clones that had expanded. T-cell numbers and diversity, one year after transplant, stemmed largely from T cells that were newly produced. TCRbeta diversity was high at day 60 in some patients (a result of surviving recipient T cells and thymic progenitors).

A word on this clonotype: Its antigen is unidentified.

Here the sequenced sample was PBMCs, mostly from graft donor cells, taken 360 days after TCRalphabeta/CD19-depleted stem cell transplant. The chain joins TRBV5-1 to TRBJ2-7; D is unresolved. The sequence came from a male patient younger than 18 who had a stem cell transplant for acute lymphoblastic leukemia, so the T cells may come from the graft donor. CDR3 sequence: CASSLDTSMAREQYF. The CDR3 nucleotides are TGCGCCAGCAGCTTGGATACCTCAATGGCCCGCGAGCAGTACTTC.